This is a list of T cell receptor beta chains from one sample in a study of naive and memory T cell subsets. TCRdb called the UMI-ligation and nested PCR reads again in MiXCR, with one record for every CDR3 protein. The sample consists of 90,000 to 120,000 distinct CDR3 sequences, about 14% of them appearing once. What was sequenced was naive CD8+ T cells from blood. These receptors came from a human donor in good health. Both conserved end residues are part of each CDR3. A D gene is named only where the DNA matches it firmly. Not all rows give a size; the values are once, few, many and, for expanded clones, a class.

clone_size | d_call | j_call | v_call | cdr3_aa | cdr3_nt
few | . | TRBJ1-1 | TRBV5-5 | CASSYPRQVEEAFF | TGTGCCAGCAGCTACCCAAGACAGGTCGAAGAAGCTTTCTTT
. | . | TRBJ1-1 | TRBV5-4 | CASKITRDHTEAFF | TGTGCCAGCAAAATCACCAGGGACCACACTGAAGCTTTCTTT
many | . | TRBJ2-5 | TRBV29-1 | CSGQTQETQYF | TGCAGCGGCCAGACCCAAGAGACCCAGTACTTC
. | . | TRBJ2-1 | TRBV7-2 | CASSFYGTPANSEQFF | TGTGCCAGCAGCTTTTACGGGACGCCGGCCAACAGTGAGCAGTTCTTC
once | . | TRBJ1-2 | TRBV9 | CASSVGRLDGYTF | TGTGCCAGCAGCGTGGGCAGGCTGGATGGCTACACCTTC
. | . | TRBJ2-7 | TRBV2 | CASRVLHEQYF | TGTGCCAGCAGGGTTCTCCACGAGCAGTACTTC
few | . | TRBJ2-7 | TRBV12-3/TRBV12-4 | CASSLLEKTYEQYF | TGTGCCAGCAGTTTACTCGAGAAGACCTACGAGCAGTACTTC
many | . | TRBJ1-1 | TRBV19 | CASTQGVADYYLNTEAFF | TGTGCCAGTACCCAGGGAGTGGCAGATTATTATCTGAACACTGAAGCTTTCTTT
. | . | TRBJ2-1 | TRBV28 | CASSLIGGGDNEQFF | TGTGCCAGCAGTTTAATAGGTGGGGGAGACAATGAGCAGTTCTTC
many | . | TRBJ1-6 | TRBV20-1 | CSARVSRDGHWGSPLHF | TGCAGTGCTAGAGTATCGCGGGATGGACACTGGGGATCACCCCTCCACTTT
many | TRBD2 | TRBJ2-1 | TRBV7-9 | CASVAPNGGVNEQFF | TGTGCCAGCGTGGCCCCAAATGGGGGGGTCAATGAGCAGTTCTTC
. | TRBD1 | TRBJ1-4 | TRBV4-3 | CASSQDLGRQGGHEKLFF | TGCGCCAGCAGCCAAGATTTGGGCCGCCAGGGGGGACATGAAAAACTGTTTTTT
many | . | TRBJ2-1 | TRBV21-1 | CASSKPGQGGAEQFF | TGTGCCAGCAGCAAACCGGGACAGGGGGGAGCTGAGCAGTTCTTC
few | . | TRBJ2-7 | TRBV4-1 | CASSQDIGSSYEQYF | TGCGCCAGCAGCCAAGATATTGGCAGCTCCTACGAGCAGTACTTC
. | . | TRBJ2-4 | TRBV20-1 | CSARESGYPAKNIQYF | TGCAGTGCTAGAGAGTCGGGGTATCCAGCCAAAAACATTCAGTACTTC
. | . | TRBJ1-3 | TRBV12-3/TRBV12-4 | CASSLGASSGNTIYF | TGTGCCAGCAGTTTAGGGGCGAGCTCTGGAAACACCATATATTTT
. | TRBD1 | TRBJ1-6 | TRBV15 | CATGDRVNSPLHF | TGTGCCACTGGGGACAGGGTAAATTCACCCCTCCACTTT
many | . | TRBJ1-5 | TRBV19 | CASSIGTASGNQPQHF | TGTGCCAGTAGTATAGGGACTGCTTCGGGCAATCAGCCCCAGCATTTT
few | . | TRBJ1-1 | TRBV4-3 | CASSQGAGWSAEAFF | TGCGCCAGCAGCCAAGGCGCAGGGTGGAGCGCTGAAGCTTTCTTT
. | TRBD2 | TRBJ2-3 | TRBV11-1 | CASSLRGSRSTQYF | TGTGCCAGCAGCTTACGCGGGAGTAGGAGTACGCAGTATTTT
few | TRBD1 | TRBJ2-7 | TRBV27 | CASSSGQGFHEQYF | TGTGCCAGCAGTTCGGGACAGGGTTTCCACGAGCAGTACTTC
few | . | TRBJ2-2 | TRBV4-3 | CASSQNSGVDTGELFF | TGCGCCAGCAGCCAAAATTCAGGGGTGGACACCGGGGAGCTGTTTTTT
few | . | TRBJ2-1 | TRBV6-4 | CASSVGGGMHNEQFF | TGTGCCAGCAGTGTTGGTGGGGGAATGCACAATGAGCAGTTCTTC
few | TRBD2 | TRBJ2-3 | TRBV12-3/TRBV12-4 | CASTSSGMSTDTQYF | TGTGCCAGCACGAGTAGCGGGATGAGCACAGATACGCAGTATTTT
. | . | TRBJ2-7 | TRBV27 | CASRPNGRFYEQYF | TGTGCCAGCAGGCCGAACGGACGTTTCTACGAGCAGTACTTC
. | . | TRBJ1-1 | TRBV27 | CASSWGESTEAFF | TGTGCCAGCAGTTGGGGGGAGTCCACTGAAGCTTTCTTT
few | TRBD2 | TRBJ2-1 | TRBV11-3 | CASSIWGGMDEFF | TGTGCCAGCAGCATCTGGGGGGGGATGGATGAGTTCTTC
few | . | TRBJ2-7 | TRBV11-1 | CASSHNVDRSYEQYF | TGTGCCAGCAGCCACAATGTTGACAGATCCTACGAGCAGTACTTC
. | . | TRBJ2-7 | TRBV7-9 | CATTEEGIDEQYF | TGTGCCACCACGGAGGAGGGGATCGACGAGCAGTACTTC
. | . | TRBJ2-7 | TRBV19 | CASSIGSGYEQYF | TGTGCCAGTAGTATTGGTTCAGGCTACGAGCAGTACTTC
few | . | TRBJ1-5 | TRBV27 | CASSSTVSQPQHF | TGTGCCAGCAGTTCAACGGTTAGTCAGCCCCAGCATTTT
few | . | TRBJ2-3 | TRBV7-9 | CASSLDTGSGVGWFTDTQYF | TGTGCCAGCAGCTTGGATACTGGATCGGGGGTCGGCTGGTTCACAGATACGCAGTATTTT
few | . | TRBJ2-2 | TRBV5-6 | CASSTPRGPGELFF | TGTGCCAGCAGCACGCCACGGGGTCCCGGGGAGCTGTTTTTT
once | . | TRBJ2-7 | TRBV12-3/TRBV12-4 | CASSLGQEQYF | TGTGCCAGCAGTTTAGGACAGGAGCAGTACTTC
many | . | TRBJ1-1 | TRBV29-1 | CSVEEGTEAFF | TGCAGCGTTGAAGAGGGAACTGAAGCTTTCTTT
few | TRBD1 | TRBJ2-2 | TRBV2 | CASSEYRGWTGELFF | TGTGCCAGCAGTGAATACAGGGGGTGGACCGGGGAGCTGTTTTTT
. | . | TRBJ2-7 | TRBV7-9 | CASSFPSSYEQYF | TGTGCCAGCAGCTTCCCTAGCTCCTACGAGCAGTACTTC
many | TRBD1 | TRBJ1-1 | TRBV3-1 | CASTGTGVNTEAFF | TGTGCCAGCACCGGGACAGGGGTGAACACTGAAGCTTTCTTT
many | TRBD1 | TRBJ1-6 | TRBV5-4 | CASSPLPDRGDETPLHF | TGTGCCAGCAGCCCCCTGCCCGACAGGGGAGATGAGACACCCCTCCACTTT
. | TRBD2 | TRBJ2-3 | TRBV4-3 | CASSRGTSGRDTDTQYF | TGCGCCAGCAGCCGGGGGACTAGCGGGAGGGACACAGATACGCAGTATTTT
. | TRBD2 | TRBJ2-1 | TRBV4-3 | CASSQYQRGVSNEQFF | TGCGCCAGCAGCCAGTACCAGCGGGGGGTTAGCAATGAGCAGTTCTTC
many | . | TRBJ2-2 | TRBV12-5 | CASGLGDGELFF | TGTGCTAGTGGTTTAGGGGACGGGGAGCTGTTTTTT
. | . | TRBJ2-7 | TRBV27 | CASSQGGEQYF | TGTGCCAGCAGCCAGGGGGGCGAGCAGTACTTC
few | . | TRBJ2-3 | TRBV7-3 | CASSLGTTTDTQYF | TGTGCCAGCAGCTTGGGCACGACCACAGATACGCAGTATTTT
. | TRBD2 | TRBJ2-3 | TRBV12-3/TRBV12-4 | CASSFGLAGGHSDTQYF | TGTGCCAGCAGTTTCGGGCTAGCGGGGGGGCACTCAGATACGCAGTATTTT
. | . | TRBJ1-1 | TRBV28 | CASSTTEAFF | TGTGCCAGCAGTACCACTGAAGCTTTCTTT
many | . | TRBJ1-1 | TRBV5-4 | CASSLAGQNTEAFF | TGTGCCAGCAGCTTGGCCGGACAGAACACTGAAGCTTTCTTT